The 25 T cell receptor beta chains listed next were all sequenced from one sample in a study of patients and donors after allogeneic stem cell transplantation. Each CDR3 protein is one row after TCRdb ran MiXCR on the RT-PCR reads. The data hold approximately 160,000 distinct CDR3 sequences, with approximately 30% observed a single time. The source material was blood, either unsorted or a sorted T cell fraction (not recorded which). The receptors here all came from a human donor who was either an allogeneic HSCT recipient or a stem cell or donor lymphocyte infusion donor (not recorded which). It is not recorded whose cells these are; they may come from a transplant donor.

A few counts support this clonotype. The chain recombines TRBV21-1 with TRBJ2-3; TRBD1 was called by the table and not checked on the DNA. TRBV21-1 is described as a pseudogene. This CDR3 has 19 residues. The DNA for the CDR3 is TGTGCCAGCAGCAAAAGTCGCTCGAGAAAACAGGGACGCGCAGATACGCAGTATTTT. The encoded protein is CASSKSRSRKQGRADTQYF.

This chain uses TRBV12-3 or TRBV12-4 with TRBJ2-1; D is possibly TRBD1 (5 bases). CDR3 length: 12 residues. Trimming removed 1 base from V and 8 bases from J, with 6 bases in between. The CDR3 is CASSLVRDEQFF. Written as DNA, the CDR3 is TGTGCCAGCAGTTTAGTCAGGGATGAGCAGTTCTTC.

This clonotype has ten or more counts. The gene calls are TRBV6-5 and TRBJ2-5, with D possibly being TRBD1 or TRBD2 (5 bases each). Germline values: CDR1 MNHEY, CDR2 SVGAGI. The CDR3 is 15 amino acids. V was shortened by 4 bases and J by 2 bases, with 14 bases between the two germline ends. The CDR3 nucleotides are TGTGCCAGCAGTTCCGTCGGGACCCCACAAGAGACCCAGTACTTC. It codes for CASSSVGTPQETQYF.

This chain links TRBV28 with TRBJ2-1; D not certain. V lost 6 bases and J lost 10, with 10 bases in between. From germline, CDR1 is MDHEN and CDR2 SYDVKM. CDR3 length: 11 residues. CDR3 DNA: TGTGCCAGCAGCTCCAGACCGGAGCAGTTCTTC. This encodes CASSSRPEQFF.

This clonotype was found a few times. CDR3 bases: TGTGCCAGCAGCCTTTCCCCAATGCCTGGAAACACCATATATTTT. As protein: CASSLSPMPGNTIYF. The chain links TRBV6-5 to TRBJ1-3; no clear D gene. Germline V gives CDR1 MNHEY, CDR2 SVGAGI. This CDR3 is 15 amino acids long. The germline V and J ends were trimmed by 6 bases and 2 bases, with 14 bases remaining between them.

V and J are TRBV27 and TRBJ2-1; TRBD2 agrees at 12 bases. In germline, CDR1 is MNHEY, CDR2 SMNVEV (reference sequence). The CDR3 is 15 amino acids. J was trimmed by 9 bases and V by 7 bases; bases with no gene match: 10. For the CDR3, the DNA is TGTGCCAGCAAGATACCTAGCGGGAGGGGGATTGAGCAGTTCTTC. As protein: CASKIPSGRGIEQFF.

Only a few counts were recorded for this clonotype. This sequence joins TRBV4-3 and TRBJ2-7; 13 bases agree with TRBD2. V trimming: 0 bases; J trimming: 5 bases; junction bases outside the gene matches: 7. This CDR3 spans 17 amino acids. Germline loops: CDR1 LGHNA, CDR2 YSLEER. The CDR3 DNA is TGCGCCAGCAGCCAAGATGCGGGACTAGCGGGATTCAACGAGCAGTACTTC. It is translated as CASSQDAGLAGFNEQYF.

The V gene is TRBV29-1, the J gene TRBJ2-7, with D possibly matching TRBD2 (6 bases). Between the trimmed V and J ends, which lost 5 bases and 5 bases, there was a span of 22 bases. CDR1 and CDR2 from the germline V gene are SQVTM and ANQGSEA. This CDR3 is built from 15 residues. CDR3 coding DNA: TGCAGCGTTCAAGGACTACCGCGGAACCTAAACGAGCAGTACTTC. It codes for CSVQGLPRNLNEQYF.

The gene calls are TRBV20-1 and TRBJ2-1; TRBD2 agrees at 7 bases. Trimming removed 3 bases from V and 8 bases from J; junction bases left unmatched: 10. Germline values: CDR1 DFQATT, CDR2 SNEGSKA (reference sequence). The CDR3 has 14 amino acids. The DNA for the CDR3 is TGCAGTGCTAGGGGACCAACTAGCGCCCATGAGCAGTTCTTC. This sequence encodes CSARGPTSAHEQFF.

The chain uses TRBV25-1 and TRBJ2-1, with 7 positions matching TRBD2. The CDR3 contains 16 residues. CDR1 and CDR2 from the germline V gene are MGHDK and SYGVNS. J was trimmed by 9 bases and V by 4 bases; bases with no gene match: 15. The CDR3 protein is CASSVALAINGIEQFF. In DNA form, the CDR3 reads TGTGCCAGCAGTGTGGCACTAGCGATAAACGGCATTGAGCAGTTCTTC.

The genes are TRBV6-5 and TRBJ2-5, with 7 bases identical to TRBD1. The V gene's germline CDR1 is MNHEY and CDR2 SVGAGI. With V trimmed by 0 bases and J by 4 bases, 5 bases remained unmatched. The CDR3 spans 15 residues. The CDR3: CASSYSMGQPETQYF. The CDR3 DNA reads TGTGCCAGCAGTTACTCGATGGGACAGCCAGAGACCCAGTACTTC.

The chain has TRBV28 and TRBJ2-3, with unresolved D. V was cut by 3 bases and J by 4 bases, with 11 bases left in between. CDR1 MDHEN and CDR2 SYDVKM come from the germline V gene. The length of the CDR3 is 14 residues. The CDR3 spells CASSFARHADTQYF. CDR3 sequence (DNA): TGTGCCAGCAGTTTCGCACGCCACGCAGATACGCAGTATTTT.

This clonotype was seen a few times. This chain links TRBV9 with TRBJ2-1; D gene unclear. Germline CDR1 and CDR2: SGDLS and YYNGEE. The V gene lost 4 bases and the J gene lost 4 bases, with 9 bases spanning the gap. The CDR3 spans 13 residues. CDR3 nucleotides: TGTGCCAGCAGCTCCACCGGGTACAATGAGCAGTTCTTC. It translates to CASSSTGYNEQFF.

The chain recombines TRBV27 with TRBJ1-5, with D perhaps matching TRBD1 (5 bases). V was pared by 6 bases and J by 0 bases, with 12 bases between. Germline CDR1 is MNHEY and CDR2 is SMNVEV (reference sequence). The CDR3 spans 15 residues. The CDR3, as DNA: TGTGCCAGCAGAGCAGGGTTTAATAGCAATCAGCCCCAGCATTTT. Translated, it gives CASRAGFNSNQPQHF.

This sequence joins TRBV3-1 and TRBJ2-1; perhaps TRBD2 as D (6 bases). With 0 bases removed from V and 3 bases from J, the gap between germline ends came to 18 bases. Germline V gives CDR1 LGHDT, CDR2 YNNKEL (reference sequence). The CDR3 has 18 residues. The CDR3 reads CASSQEGLPDLIYNEQFF. In DNA, the CDR3 is TGTGCCAGCAGCCAAGAGGGACTCCCAGACCTAATCTACAATGAGCAGTTCTTC.

This clonotype was counted a few times. This chain uses TRBV5-1 with TRBJ1-1; unclear D gene. Germline CDR1 reads SGHRS; CDR2 reads YFSETQ. Trimming shortened V by 4 bases and J by 0 bases, and 13 bases separated the two germline ends. The CDR3 is made up of 15 amino acids. This CDR3 is CASSLGVRMNTEAFF. The CDR3 DNA reads TGCGCCAGCAGCCTTGGTGTCAGAATGAACACTGAAGCTTTCTTT.

This chain connects TRBV5-1 to TRBJ2-3; 12 nucleotides agree with TRBD1. The CDR3 has 19 residues. J was trimmed by 7 bases and V by 4 bases; bases with no gene match: 19. The V gene's germline CDR1 is SGHRS and CDR2 YFSETQ. In DNA, the CDR3 is TGCGCCAGCAGCCAACCGGGACAGGGGGCCTCCGCCCTCCTCTATACGCAGTATTTT. Its translation is CASSQPGQGASALLYTQYF.

This rearrangement joins TRBV21-1 to TRBJ1-2; the D call of TRBD1 is as the table states it, not checked on the DNA. TRBV21-1 is designated a pseudogene. The CDR3 contains 16 residues. CDR3 residues: CASSKVVNRGNYGYTF. Written as DNA, the CDR3 is TGTGCCAGCAGCAAAGTAGTAAACAGGGGCAACTATGGCTACACCTTC.

This clonotype was seen a few times. The chain couples TRBV6-1 to TRBJ1-1; D remains unclear. The CDR3 runs 13 residues. Trimming cost V 1 base and J 5 bases, with 8 bases left between them. Per the germline V gene, CDR1 is MNHNS and CDR2 is SASEGT. The CDR3: CASSEVERTEAFF. In nucleotides, the CDR3 is TGTGCCAGCAGTGAAGTCGAAAGAACTGAAGCTTTCTTT.

This sequence joins TRBV25-1 and TRBJ2-5, with D perhaps TRBD1 (6 bases). CDR1 is MGHDK and CDR2 is SYGVNS in the germline V gene. The CDR3 sequence is 15 residues long. The ends were cut back, 3 bases at V and 2 bases at J, with 13 bases in the middle. The CDR3 spells CASSDLTGSQETQYF. The DNA of the CDR3 is TGTGCCAGCAGTGATCTAACAGGGTCGCAAGAGACCCAGTACTTC.

This sequence joins TRBV20-1 and TRBJ1-1; no clear D. Germline V gene data show CDR1 as DFQATT and CDR2 as SNEGSKA (reference sequence). The CDR3 consists of 11 residues. With 3 bases removed from V and 8 bases from J, the gap between germline ends came to 10 bases. Here the CDR3 reads CSARGSREAFF. In nucleotides, the CDR3 is TGCAGTGCTAGGGGCAGTAGGGAAGCTTTCTTT.

The chain joins TRBV20-1 to TRBJ1-4, with 8 bases identical to TRBD1. Germline lookup yields CDR1 DFQATT and CDR2 SNEGSKA (reference sequence). The CDR3 sequence is 15 residues long. V dropped 4 bases and J dropped 7; count of bases not matched to a gene: 11. The CDR3 coding sequence is TGCAGTGCTACAAACCAGGGGGCGCAACTTGAAAAACTGTTTTTT. Its translation is CSATNQGAQLEKLFF.

The CDR3: CASSFGQGSYNEQFF. The DNA of the CDR3 is TGTGCCAGCAGCTTTGGACAGGGCTCCTACAATGAGCAGTTCTTC. The V call is TRBV5-6, the J call TRBJ2-1; TRBD1 agrees at 8 bases. Germline V lookup: CDR1 SGHDT, CDR2 YYEEEE. J gave up 0 bases and V 2 bases, and 1 base lay outside the gene matches. The CDR3 covers 15 residues.

The rearrangement joins TRBV9 to TRBJ1-2, with 7 bases matching TRBD1. This CDR3 region has 13 residues. V lost 4 bases, J lost 8 bases, and 8 bases stayed unmatched. Per germline, CDR1 SGDLS and CDR2 YYNGEE. The CDR3 nucleotides are TGTGCCAGCAGCCTTACAGGGGAGGAGGGCTACACCTTC. Its protein is CASSLTGEEGYTF.

This clonotype came up many times. The chain recombines TRBV24-1 with TRBJ1-2, with TRBD1 matching 9 bases. V shed 4 bases and J 8 bases; nucleotides not matched to a gene: 10. The V gene's germline CDR1 is KGHDR and CDR2 SFDVKD. This CDR3 region has 15 residues. This CDR3 reads CATSDPNRGRDGYTF. For the CDR3, the DNA is TGTGCCACCAGTGACCCAAACAGGGGGCGTGACGGCTACACCTTC.